This TCR beta chain was sequenced in a study of blood T cell repertoires in COVID-19. This CDR3 is 16 amino acids long. Germline CDR1 and CDR2: GTSNPN and SVGIG (reference sequence). J was trimmed by 2 bases and V by 2 bases; bases with no gene match: 3. Some clones are missing from TCRdb's copy, which holds only in-frame ones; the method was immunoSEQ multiplex PCR. This table has about 280,000 clones, 75% to 90% appearing once. The source of this sequence is a woman aged 30 to 39 who had recovered from COVID-19. Sequencing was carried out using peripheral blood. The genes are TRBV30 and TRBJ2-1; TRBD2 aligns across 13 bases. The CDR3 region is CAWSRLAGGTYNEQFF. For the CDR3, the DNA is TGTGCCTGGAGTAGACTAGCGGGGGGAACCTACAATGAGCAGTTCTTC.